This is a list of T cell receptor beta chains from one sample in a study of T cells in localized non-small cell lung cancer. Using immunoSEQ multiplex PCR, the repertoire was profiled, and TCRdb retains in-frame clones only, with some absent. Among about 23,000 clones listed, roughly 84% were seen once. The sample consisted of peripheral blood, taken before any cancer treatment. The receptors were sampled from a male donor aged 60 or over with stage I squamous cell lung carcinoma. The CDR3 runs from the conserved cysteine through the conserved F or W. A D gene is named only where the DNA matches it firmly. The size of a clone is reported for some rows only, either as once, few or many, or as a class for expanded clones.

>TRBV5-6|TRBD1|NA|TRBJ1-3
TGTGCCAGCAGCTTGCAGGGGGCTGGAAACACCATATATTTT
CASSLQGAGNTIYF
>TRBV29-1|NA|NA|TRBJ2-7
TGCAGCGCCGCCCAAACCTACGAGCAGTACTTC
CSAAQTYEQYF
>TRBV7-6|TRBD1|NA|TRBJ1-2
TGTGCCAGCAGCCTTGGGACAGGGGGGACACACTATGGCTACACCTTC
CASSLGTGGTHYGYTF
>TRBV6-5|NA|NA|TRBJ2-4
TGTGCCAGCAGTTTGGACTACGCGCTAGCCAAAAACATTCAGTACTTC
CASSLDYALAKNIQYF
>TRBV4-3|TRBD2|NA|TRBJ2-2
TGCGCCAGCAGTCCTAGCGGGAGGGCCACCGGGGAGCTGTTTTTT
CASSPSGRATGELFF
>TRBV30|NA|NA|TRBJ1-4
TGTGCCTCCAAGGGCAGAACAACTAATGAAAAACTGTTTTTT
CASKGRTTNEKLFF
>TRBV6-1|TRBD1|NA|TRBJ2-5
TGTGCCAGCAGATGGGACAGTTTGGAGACCCAGTACTTC
CASRWDSLETQYF
>TRBV6-5|NA|NA|TRBJ1-1
TGTGCCAGCAGTTCACGGGCTTTCTTT
CASSSRAFF
>TRBV6-6|TRBD1|few|TRBJ1-4
TGTGCCAGCAGCCCTCCGGGACAGGGAAACGAAAAACTGTTTTTT
CASSPPGQGNEKLFF
>TRBV15|NA|NA|TRBJ2-4
TGTGCCACCAGCAGAGCAAACATTCAGTACTTC
CATSRANIQYF
>TRBV6-5|NA|NA|TRBJ2-1
TGTGCCAGCAGTTACGTCTTTACGAGCTCCTACAATGAGCAGTTCTTC
CASSYVFTSSYNEQFF
>TRBV27|TRBD1|NA|TRBJ2-1
TGTGCCAGCAGTTTCCCCCAGACAGGGACAAATGAGCAGTTCTTC
CASSFPQTGTNEQFF
>TRBV5-6|TRBD1|NA|TRBJ2-3
TGTGCCAGCCCCCCGGGCAGGGGGTCAGATACGCAGTATTTT
CASPPGRGSDTQYF
>TRBV7-6|NA|few|TRBJ2-7
TGTGCCAGCAGCAAACAGGGTTCCTACGAGCAGTACTTC
CASSKQGSYEQYF
>TRBV19|NA|NA|TRBJ1-5
TGTGCCAGTAGTATTGGTATAAGCCAGCCCCAGCATTTT
CASSIGISQPQHF
>TRBV10-3|TRBD1|NA|TRBJ1-1
TGTGCCACCAGCCGACAGGGAGGGCACACTGAAGCTTTCTTT
CATSRQGGHTEAFF
>TRBV5-1|TRBD1|NA|TRBJ1-4
TGCGCCAGCAGCCCAGGACAGGGAAATGAAAAACTGTTTTTT
CASSPGQGNEKLFF
>TRBV19|NA|NA|TRBJ1-5
TGTGCCAGTAGTATCGGTTATCAGCCCCAGCATTTT
CASSIGYQPQHF
>TRBV5-1|NA|NA|TRBJ2-2
TGCGCCAGCAGCCTGGGCTCGAACACCGGGGAGCTGTTTTTT
CASSLGSNTGELFF
>TRBV4-1|NA|NA|TRBJ2-2
TGCGCCAGCAGCCCAACGGGATCGAACACCGGGGAGCTGTTTTTT
CASSPTGSNTGELFF
>TRBV5-5|TRBD1|NA|TRBJ1-5
TGTGCCAGCAGCGCAGGACAGGGGGCTATTCAGCCCCAGCATTTT
CASSAGQGAIQPQHF
>TRBV18|TRBD1|NA|TRBJ2-7
TGTGCCAGCTCACCTCTCCGGGACAGGGGAAGATCGGGCTACGAGCAGTACTTC
CASSPLRDRGRSGYEQYF